This TCR beta chain was identified during a study of blood T cell repertoires in COVID-19. As for the study in general: COVID-19 samples from acute and convalescent phases originated in the United States, Italy and Spain.

Points on this clone: This same CDR3 is encoded by further DNA sequences in the sample.

CDR3 length: 15 amino acids. Germline CDR1 reads SGHRS; CDR2 reads YFSETQ. V was clipped by 2 bases and J by 0 bases, with 11 bases between them. Authors' processing steps: Counts of nucleated cells, estimated from reference gene primer amplification, were obtained. Sequencing used immunoSEQ multiplex PCR; TCRdb keeps in-frame clones, though not all of them. The DNA gave D and trimming, while V, J and clone size come from that table. The sample consists of about 240,000 clones, roughly 88% of them appearing once. The source material was peripheral blood. The receptor's source is a man older than 75 with acute or convalescent COVID-19. The chain uses TRBV5-1 and TRBJ1-2, with D maybe TRBD1 (5 bases). The CDR3, as DNA: TGCGCCAGCAGCTTAGCAAGGGGTGCTAACTATGGCTACACCTTC. Translating it yields CASSLARGANYGYTF. The full variable domain, completed using reference TRBV5-1 and TRBJ1-2, is KAGVTQTPRYLIKTRGQQVTLSCSPISGHRSVSWYQQTPGQGLQFLFEYFSETQRNKGNFPGRFSGRQFSNSRSEMNVSTLELGDSALYLCASSLARGANYGYTFGSGTRLTVV.